This T cell receptor (beta chain) appears in the sequencing data of a study of graft-versus-host responses after intestinal transplantation (dated by TCRdb to the early 2020s). The study in broad terms: The transplants that recipients received were multivisceral, liver-intestinal, or isolated intestinal. Alloreactive clones were identified by sequencing pre-transplant mixed lymphocyte reaction products and comparing them with unstimulated pre-transplant donor and recipient T cells. After intestinal transplantation, graft-versus-host and host-versus-graft alloreactive T cell clones were followed in the graft, circulation and bone marrow using bulk TCR-beta CDR3 sequencing. Donor T cell macrochimerism was defined as a peak of at least 4% donor T cells among recipient peripheral blood mononuclear cells. Rather than being sequenced by the commercial service, samples from a few later patients were sequenced in-house on an Illumina MiSeq and processed with MiXCR. Of the approximately 25 intestinal transplant recipients enrolled in the cohort, one of whom was a retransplant, a few patients without pretransplant specimens were excluded. Every recipient was given anti-thymocyte globulin induction, then maintenance tacrolimus and steroids for approximately 3 years. What the study reported, not specific to this receptor: GvH clones were found in recipient bone marrow, and some of the GvH clones appeared earlier in ileal mucosa or blood, which is consistent with an intestinal mucosal origin. Conclusions were limited by the relatively low number and heterogeneity of intestinal transplant patients. In the allografts of patients with donor T cell macrochimerism, GvH to HvG T cell clonal ratios were high. Early after transplant, peak levels of circulating GvH clones were associated with declines in HvG clones.

In light of the paper, this sample's time point label describes: cells obtained before transplantation from donor or recipient. In mixed lymphocyte reactions, some 200,000 CFSE-labeled pre-transplant responders were plated with some 200,000 irradiated violet-dye-labeled stimulators and cultured for 6 days. After the mixed lymphocyte reaction, proliferating CD3+CD4+CFSE-low and CD3+CD8+CFSE-low responder cells were FACS-sorted on a BD Influx sorter. The library came from the immunoSEQ multiplex PCR assay. For most patients, genomic DNA was isolated with the Qiagen DNeasy Blood and Tissue Kit and shipped frozen to Adaptive Biotechnologies for TCR sequencing. Adaptive Biotechnologies carried out high-throughput TCR-beta CDR3 sequencing of genomic DNA for most patients. Processing in the source paper ran as follows. Adaptive's ImmunoSEQ software was the source of the TCR sequencing data for around 20 patients, while a few other patients were processed with MiXCR and VDJtools. CD4 versus CD8 sorting errors were corrected by removing sequences found in both subsets at a frequency ratio below 5:1. CDR3 nucleotide sequences shared by donor and recipient were removed because the origin of these sequences could not be assigned. At least 2-fold expansion over unstimulated cells and a minimum CFSE-low frequency of 0.002% (template counts) or 0.001% (read counts) were required for clones to be classified as alloreactive. Clones were considered mappable if detected in sequenced pre-transplant spleen, lymph node, or MLR CFSE-low populations of the donor or recipient. The cumulative frequency of alloreactive clones was calculated as a percentage of all sequences, weighted by copy number. The immuneACCESS repertoire file appears here via TCRdb, limited to in-frame rearrangements. These files lack a portion of the clones; in checked studies, under half of the deficit traces to unresolved V genes, and the cause of the others is not known. That table supplies the V and J calls and clone size; D and trimming were determined from the DNA. For this sample the table gives roughly 16,000 clones, of which about 38% were detected only once. The ten most abundant clones make up approximately 3.5% of the sample.

From the cysteine through the phenylalanine, the CDR3 covers 13 amino acids. The entry retains the CDR3 DNA only, 39 bases that are in frame from base 1. The germline V gene encodes CDR1 MRHNA and CDR2 SNTAGT. Between the V and J ends, shortened by 5 bases and 3 bases respectively, the junction contains 10 bases. This clone was observed a few times. There are no base qualities to consult, and no much larger clone falls within one base. The source material was alloreactive CD8+ T cells from a mixed lymphocyte reaction culture, sampled before intestinal transplant. Interpreted using the paper, the cell subset or site label stands for: CFSE-low proliferating T cells sorted from roughly 6-day pre-transplant mixed lymphocyte reaction (GvH or HvG direction). Recombination linked TRBV6-4 to TRBJ1-1, with TRBD1 as a weak D call on 6 bases. The clonotype originates from a human patient who received an intestinal transplant. The bases read TGTGCCAGCAGTTGGTCAGGGGACACTGAAGCTTTCTTT. It translates as CASSWSGDTEAFF.